These 30 T cell receptor beta chains were sequenced from one sample in a study of blood T cell repertoires in COVID-19. Profiled with immunoSEQ multiplex PCR; TCRdb holds only in-frame clones, not every one. The repertoire holds 100,000 to 150,000 clones, with about 86% as singletons. The source material was peripheral blood. The receptors come from a woman aged 45-59 years with acute or convalescent COVID-19.

The chain has TRBV20-1 and TRBJ1-5, with no clear D. Germline V gene data show CDR1 as DFQATT and CDR2 as SNEGSKA (reference sequence). The CDR3 extends over 12 amino acids. V lost 3 bases to trimming and J lost 3 bases, with 6 bases between them. This chain's CDR3 is CSASDHNQPQHF. The DNA for the CDR3 is TGCAGTGCTAGTGATCACAATCAGCCCCAGCATTTT.

The rearrangement links TRBV19 to TRBJ1-5; TRBD1 agrees at 9 bases. Germline V gene data show CDR1 as LNHDA and CDR2 as SQIVND (reference sequence). V lost 4 bases to trimming and J lost 6 bases; unmatched junction nucleotides: 7. This CDR3 spans 15 amino acids. In nucleotides, the CDR3 is TGTGCCAGTAGTAGGCCAGGGACAGGGTTTCAGCCCCAGCATTTT. As protein: CASSRPGTGFQPQHF.

The sample holds a few counts of this clone. The chain uses TRBV9 and TRBJ2-7; the match to TRBD1 covers 7 bases. The CDR3 totals 15 residues. Germline CDR1 reads SGDLS; CDR2 reads YYNGEE. V lost 1 base and J lost 3; bases outside the gene matches: 7. The chain's CDR3 is CASSVSQGVSYEQYF. The CDR3 DNA sequence: TGTGCCAGCAGCGTAAGCCAGGGGGTAAGCTACGAGCAGTACTTC.

This chain links TRBV24-1 with TRBJ1-4; maybe TRBD1 (5 bases). V was shortened by 8 bases and J by 8 bases, with 14 bases between the two germline ends. The length of the CDR3 is 13 residues. Germline V lookup: CDR1 KGHDR, CDR2 SFDVKD. The CDR3 nucleotides are TGTGCCACCACGGGGGAACAAGTCGAAAAACTGTTTTTT. Its protein is CATTGEQVEKLFF.

This clone has just a few counts. J is TRBJ1-5 and V is TRBV6-6; the D gene is possibly TRBD1 (6 bases). The germline CDR1 and CDR2 sequences are MNHNY and SVGAGI (reference sequence). V was pared by 4 bases and J by 6 bases, with 16 bases between. The CDR3 is made up of 15 amino acids. The CDR3 DNA follows: TGTGCCAGCAGTTCGACAGGAGTAAATGGTCAGCCCCAGCATTTT. Amino acids: CASSSTGVNGQPQHF.

The J gene is TRBJ1-6, the V gene TRBV6-2 or TRBV6-3; the D gene is possibly TRBD1 (5 bases). The CDR3 is 19 amino acids. V dropped 2 bases and J dropped 0 bases, with 17 bases sitting between them. Germline-derived CDR1 and CDR2 are MNHEY and SVGEGT. The DNA for the CDR3 is TGTGCCAGCAGTTACCCAAAAACAGGATACAGCTCCTATAATTCACCCCTCCACTTT. Translated: CASSYPKTGYSSYNSPLHF.

V usage is TRBV29-1 and J usage is TRBJ1-1; 8 bases fit TRBD1. The CDR3 is 11 residues long. Germline-derived CDR1 and CDR2 are SQVTM and ANQGSEA. V lost 6 bases and J lost 4; bases outside the gene matches: 1. In nucleotides, the CDR3 is TGCAGCGTCGACAGGGGCACTGAAGCTTTCTTT. Its protein is CSVDRGTEAFF.

The V gene is TRBV30, the J gene TRBJ1-5, with D possibly TRBD1 on 5 matching bases. V lost 0 bases, J lost 6 bases, and 9 bases lay in between. The CDR3 runs to 13 residues. The germline V gene has CDR1 GTSNPN and CDR2 SVGIG (reference sequence). The CDR3 here is CAWSVHRLQPQHF. In DNA, the CDR3 is TGTGCCTGGAGTGTACACAGGCTTCAGCCCCAGCATTTT.

This clone was counted a single time. J is TRBJ2-3 and V is TRBV28; TRBD2 matches at 8 bases. J gave up 3 bases and V 7 bases, and 12 bases lay outside the gene matches. This CDR3 spans 16 amino acids. Germline loops: CDR1 MDHEN, CDR2 SYDVKM. The CDR3 loop reads CASTNAGAGATDTQYF. DNA of the CDR3: TGTGCCAGCACCAACGCAGGAGCGGGAGCAACAGATACGCAGTATTTT. Filled out from reference TRBV28 and TRBJ2-3, the complete variable domain reads DVKVTQSSRYLVKRTGEKVFLECVQDMDHENMFWYRQDPGLGLRLIYFSYDVKMKEKGDIPEGYSVSREKKERFSLILESASTNQTSMYLCASTNAGAGATDTQYFGPGTRLTVL.

V is TRBV5-1 and J is TRBJ1-2; no clear D gene. V lost 1 base and J lost 2, with 9 bases in between. This CDR3 region has 14 residues. Germline V CDR1 and CDR2: SGHRS, YFSETQ. The CDR3 DNA sequence: TGCGCCAGCAGCTTGACAGATTGGAACTATGGCTACACCTTC. Its protein is CASSLTDWNYGYTF.

The chain couples TRBV2 to TRBJ2-2; a possible D gene is TRBD1 (6 bases). Trimming shortened V by 1 base and J by 7 bases, and 13 bases separated the two germline ends. The CDR3 spans 15 residues. CDR1 and CDR2 (germline): SNHLY, FYNNEI. CDR3 region: CASSEGVGGIGELFF. The CDR3 bases are TGTGCCAGCAGTGAAGGTGTAGGGGGTATCGGGGAGCTGTTTTTT. Combining the CDR3 with reference TRBV2 and TRBJ2-2 gives the whole variable domain EPEVTQTPSHQVTQMGQEVILRCVPISNHLYFYWYRQILGQKVEFLVSFYNNEISEKSEIFDDQFSVERPDGSNFTLKIRSTKLEDSAMYFCASSEGVGGIGELFFGEGSRLTVL.

This sequence joins TRBV28 and TRBJ1-2; D remains ambiguous. Germline CDR1 reads MDHEN; CDR2 reads SYDVKM. This CDR3 comprises 11 residues. V gave up 4 bases and J gave up 8 bases, with 8 bases separating them. The CDR3 DNA follows: TGTGCCAGCAGTTCCAGGTGGGGCTACACCTTC. This sequence encodes CASSSRWGYTF.

This clone turned up a few times. The chain recombines TRBV18 with TRBJ1-4, with D hard to call. V was cut by 2 bases and J by 8 bases, with 21 bases left in between. Per the germline V gene, CDR1 is KGHSH and CDR2 is LQKENI. CDR3 length: 17 residues. Written as DNA, the CDR3 is TGTGCCAGCTCACCAAAGGCGGTACGGCTAGGCTCGGAAAAACTGTTTTTT. It encodes CASSPKAVRLGSEKLFF.

The chain recombines TRBV5-4 with TRBJ1-2, with D hard to call. Germline V gene lookup returns CDR1 SGHNT and CDR2 YYREEE (reference sequence). The CDR3 sequence is 16 residues long. V lost 4 bases and J lost 1, with 17 bases in between. The DNA of the CDR3 is TGTGCCAGCAGCAGTGACGTCAGCAACTATAACTATGGCTACACCTTC. Protein: CASSSDVSNYNYGYTF.

Only a few counts were recorded for this clone. V is TRBV19 and J is TRBJ2-1; D perhaps matches TRBD2 (5 bases). Germline values: CDR1 LNHDA, CDR2 SQIVND (reference sequence). CDR3 length: 16 residues. V lost 6 bases and J lost 1, with 16 bases in between. The CDR3 region has the DNA TGTGCCAGTAGCCTACGGGGATACTATTCCTACAATGAGCAGTTCTTC. Protein: CASSLRGYYSYNEQFF.

V usage is TRBV12-5 and J usage is TRBJ2-5; TRBD1 matches at 10 bases. This CDR3 region has 17 residues. V lost 5 bases and J lost 0; bases outside the gene matches: 9. Germline-derived CDR1 and CDR2 are LGHNT and FRNRAP. The CDR3 reads CASGPPGQGPHQETQYF. For the CDR3, the DNA is TGTGCTAGTGGTCCTCCGGGACAGGGGCCCCACCAAGAGACCCAGTACTTC. Full variable domain (rest looked up from reference TRBV12-5 and TRBJ2-5): DARVTQTPRHKVTEMGQEVTMRCQPILGHNTVFWYRQTMMQGLELLAYFRNRAPLDDSGMPKDRFSAEMPDATLATLKIQPSEPRDSAVYFCASGPPGQGPHQETQYFGPGTRLLVL.

This clone was observed a handful of times. The rearrangement links TRBV3-1 (or the pseudogene TRBV3-2) to TRBJ2-7, with D perhaps TRBD1 (6 bases). The CDR3 has 13 residues. The ends were cut back, 3 bases at V and 6 bases at J, with 12 bases in the middle. Germline V lookup: CDR1 LGHDT, CDR2 YNNKEL (reference sequence). CDR3 DNA: TGTGCCAGCAGCCACCCGGGGACAACCGAGCAGTACTTC. It is translated as CASSHPGTTEQYF.

This sequence joins TRBV2 and TRBJ2-3; D is ambiguous. Between the trimmed V and J ends, which lost 5 bases and 1 base, there was a span of 7 bases. The CDR3 runs 13 residues. The germline V gene has CDR1 SNHLY and CDR2 FYNNEI. The DNA of the CDR3 is TGTGCCAGCAGTAAACCGGGCACAGATACGCAGTATTTT. Translating gives CASSKPGTDTQYF.

This chain links TRBV11-3 with TRBJ2-7, with no clear D. V was shortened by 3 bases and J by 1 base, with 10 bases between the two germline ends. The CDR3 consists of 14 residues. Germline V gene data show CDR1 as SGHNT and CDR2 as YENEEA. DNA of the CDR3: TGTGCCAGCAGCTTCGACTCGTCTTCCTACGAGCAGTACTTC. Translation gives CASSFDSSSYEQYF.

The chain employs TRBV3-1 (or the pseudogene TRBV3-2) and TRBJ1-3; weak D call: TRBD1 (6 bases). The germline V and J ends were trimmed by 4 bases and 0 bases, with 10 bases remaining between them. This CDR3 spans 15 amino acids. Germline V gene sequence: CDR1 LGHDT, CDR2 YNNKEL (reference sequence). The CDR3 bases are TGTGCCAGCAGCCCCGACAGGCTCTCTGGAAACACCATATATTTT. Translating it yields CASSPDRLSGNTIYF.

The genes are TRBV7-9 and TRBJ2-7; TRBD2 aligns across 10 bases. CDR1 SEHNR and CDR2 FQNEAQ come from the germline V gene (reference sequence). With 1 base clipped from V and 3 bases from J, the junction kept 9 bases outside the gene matches. CDR3 length: 17 amino acids. CDR3 protein: CASSLGSGGTRHYEQYF. In nucleotides, the CDR3 is TGTGCCAGCAGCTTAGGTAGCGGGGGGACACGACACTACGAGCAGTACTTC.

The chain is built from TRBV27 and TRBJ2-7; 7 nucleotides align to TRBD1. Germline V gene lookup returns CDR1 MNHEY and CDR2 SMNVEV (reference sequence). CDR3 length: 14 amino acids. V shed 3 bases and J 3 bases; nucleotides not matched to a gene: 5. The DNA for the CDR3 is TGTGCCAGCAGTTTCGGACAGGCCGACTACGAGCAGTACTTC. Amino acid sequence: CASSFGQADYEQYF.

The chain uses TRBV3-1 (or the pseudogene TRBV3-2) and TRBJ1-2; possible D gene TRBD1, 5 bases. The germline V and J ends were trimmed by 4 bases and 4 bases, with 10 bases remaining between them. This CDR3 has 13 amino acids. Germline loops: CDR1 LGHDT, CDR2 YNNKEL (reference sequence). The CDR3 nucleotides read TGTGCCAGCAGCCGCGACAGTCTCTATGGCTACACCTTC. It translates to CASSRDSLYGYTF.

This chain links TRBV3-1 (or the pseudogene TRBV3-2) with TRBJ2-3; D perhaps matches TRBD2 (7 bases). The CDR3 is 16 amino acids. V was shortened by 0 bases and J by 8 bases, with 18 bases between the two germline ends. The germline V gene encodes CDR1 LGHDT and CDR2 YNNKEL (reference sequence). CDR3 DNA: TGTGCCAGCAGCCAAGAGGGCGGGGGCCCATCAAGTACGCAGTATTTT. Encoded protein: CASSQEGGGPSSTQYF.

This chain joins TRBV28 and TRBJ1-5; no reliable D call. Trimming removed 1 base at V and 0 bases at J, with 7 bases between. The CDR3 is made up of 15 amino acids. CDR1 and CDR2 from the germline V gene are MDHEN and SYDVKM. CDR3 sequence: CASSLLADSNQPQHF. DNA for the CDR3: TGTGCCAGCAGTTTATTGGCAGATAGCAATCAGCCCCAGCATTTT.

This clone was detected only once. The chain employs TRBV6-5 and TRBJ2-2; 10 bases agree with TRBD2. The CDR3 has 15 amino acids. The V gene's germline CDR1 is MNHEY and CDR2 SVGAGI. V shed 8 bases, J shed 7 bases, and the junction held 10 bases outside the gene matches. Here the CDR3 DNA reads TGTGCCAGCTCTATTCTAGCGGGAGAAGGCGGGGAGCTGTTTTTT. As protein: CASSILAGEGGELFF.

The chain carries TRBV5-5 and TRBJ1-4; D unclear. The CDR3 covers 13 residues. The germline gives CDR1 SGHKS, CDR2 YYEKEE (reference sequence). V gave up 0 bases and J gave up 8 bases, with 8 bases separating them. The CDR3 sequence is CASSLGRMEKLFF. The CDR3 DNA reads as TGTGCCAGCAGCTTGGGGCGGATGGAAAAACTGTTTTTT. The full variable domain, its missing parts supplied by reference TRBV5-5 and TRBJ1-4, is DAGVTQSPTHLIKTRGQQVTLRCSPISGHKSVSWYQQVLGQGPQFIFQYYEKEERGRGNFPDRFSARQFPNYSSELNVNALLLGDSALYLCASSLGRMEKLFFGSGTQLSVL.

The chain recombines TRBV14 with TRBJ1-4, with 12 bases lining up with TRBD1. The CDR3 is 18 amino acids. V lost 0 bases and J lost 1; bases outside the gene matches: 3. The germline gives CDR1 SGHDN, CDR2 FVKESK. In nucleotides, the CDR3 is TGTGCCAGCAGCCAAGAACGGGACAGGGGGCAAACTAATGAAAAACTGTTTTTT. The encoded protein is CASSQERDRGQTNEKLFF.

This clone was detected once. V is TRBV15 and J is TRBJ2-3; tentative D call: TRBD1 (7 bases). Per germline, CDR1 LNHNV and CDR2 YYDKDF (reference sequence). V was shortened by 8 bases and J by 0 bases, with 12 bases between the two germline ends. The CDR3 runs 14 residues. CDR3 DNA: TGTGCCACCCAGGGGGGACTCAGCACAGATACGCAGTATTTT. It specifies CATQGGLSTDTQYF.

The chain links TRBV19 to TRBJ1-1; no definite D call. The CDR3 is made up of 12 amino acids. Trimming cost V 7 bases and J 1 base, with 7 bases left between them. Germline-derived CDR1 and CDR2 are LNHDA and SQIVND (reference sequence). The DNA for the CDR3 is TGTGCCAGTAATTACGGGAACACTGAAGCTTTCTTT. It specifies CASNYGNTEAFF.